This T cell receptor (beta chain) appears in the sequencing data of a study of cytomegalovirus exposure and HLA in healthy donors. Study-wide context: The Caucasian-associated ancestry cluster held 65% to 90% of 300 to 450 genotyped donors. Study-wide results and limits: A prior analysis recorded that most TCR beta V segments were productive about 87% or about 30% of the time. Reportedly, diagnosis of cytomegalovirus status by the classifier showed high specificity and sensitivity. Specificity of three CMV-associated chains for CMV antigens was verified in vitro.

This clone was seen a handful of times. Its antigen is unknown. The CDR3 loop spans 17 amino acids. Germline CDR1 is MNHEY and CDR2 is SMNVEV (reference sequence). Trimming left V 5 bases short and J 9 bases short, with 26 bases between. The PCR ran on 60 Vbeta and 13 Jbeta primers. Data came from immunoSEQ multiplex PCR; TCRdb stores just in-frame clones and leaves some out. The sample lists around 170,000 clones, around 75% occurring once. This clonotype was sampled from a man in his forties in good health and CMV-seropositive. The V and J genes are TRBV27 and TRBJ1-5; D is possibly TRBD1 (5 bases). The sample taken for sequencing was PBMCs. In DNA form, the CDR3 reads TGTGCCAGCAGTCCAGCCCCCTCACCGTGGGGCGAGAGGCCCCAGCATTTT. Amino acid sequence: CASSPAPSPWGERPQHF.